Below, 25 T cell receptor beta chains from the same sample are listed, as sequenced in a study of breast tumors, draining lymph nodes, adjacent tissues. TCRdb redid the calling of the multiplex PCR reads with MiXCR, one entry per CDR3 protein. This table has about 200,000 distinct CDR3 sequences, over 25% appearing once. The lymph nodes were axillary draining lymph nodes from breast cancer patients. Material for sequencing was axillary lymph node tissue. The receptors come from a female donor with breast cancer. Some clones in this sample may be carry-over from other donors' samples.

As regards this clonotype: One end of the junction is discordant with germline, which a read error may explain. The chain couples TRBV4-1 to TRBJ2-5, with D uncertain. CDR1 and CDR2 from the germline V gene are MGHRA and YSYEKL. The CDR3 runs 12 residues. The CDR3 region is CASSQDGEAQYF. CDR3 coding DNA: TGCGCCAGCAGCCAAGATGGAGAGGCCCAGTACTTC.

The chain recombines TRBV20-1 with TRBJ1-1; 11 bases fit TRBD1. Germline values: CDR1 DFQATT, CDR2 SNEGSKA (reference sequence). The CDR3 totals 15 residues. V lost 1 base, J lost 5 bases, and 6 bases stayed unmatched. CDR3 sequence reads: CSARVGRDRGTEAFF. The CDR3 bases are TGCAGTGCTAGAGTTGGCCGGGACAGGGGGACTGAAGCTTTCTTT.

This clonotype was seen repeatedly, ten times or more. J is TRBJ2-7 and V is TRBV18; D remains unclear. With 4 bases removed from V and 0 bases from J, the gap between germline ends came to 10 bases. This CDR3 spans 14 amino acids. CDR1 is KGHSH and CDR2 is LQKENI in the germline V gene. CDR3 loop: CASSHSASSYEQYF. The CDR3 DNA sequence: TGTGCCAGCTCACACTCCGCTAGCTCCTACGAGCAGTACTTC.

Of note for this clonotype: With a much larger clone just one base away, this may be a read error. The V and J genes are TRBV2 and TRBJ2-5; D remains unclear. Germline-derived CDR1 and CDR2 are SNHLY and FYNNEI. The CDR3 has 14 residues. In nucleotides, the CDR3 is TGTGCCAGCAGTTACCCGGACCGTAAAGAGACCCAGCACTTC. It codes for CASSYPDRKETQHF.

V is TRBV2 and J is TRBJ2-1; 11 bases are shared with TRBD2. The germline gives CDR1 SNHLY, CDR2 FYNNEI. The CDR3 spans 15 residues. V trimming: 1 base; J trimming: 7 bases; junction bases outside the gene matches: 3. The CDR3: CASSEVVAGGNEQFF. CDR3 DNA sequence: TGTGCCAGCAGTGAAGTGGTAGCGGGGGGGAATGAGCAGTTCTTC.

The chain uses TRBV7-9 and TRBJ1-1, with D tentatively TRBD1 (5 bases). The CDR3 totals 14 residues. The germline CDR1 and CDR2 sequences are SEHNR and FQNEAQ (reference sequence). V was clipped by 5 bases and J by 7 bases, with 17 bases between them. As DNA, the CDR3 is TGTGCCAGCAGCCCCAGCGGGGGGAAGAATGAAGCTTTCTTT. Translation gives CASSPSGGKNEAFF. The variable domain in full, with the rest retrieved from reference TRBV7-9 and TRBJ1-1, is DTGVSQNPRHKITKRGQNVTFRCDPISEHNRLYWYRQTLGQGPEFLTYFQNEAQLEKSRLLSDRFSAERPKGSFSTLEIQRTEQGDSAMYLCASSPSGGKNEAFFGQGTRLTVV.

This clonotype was recorded at least ten times. The rearrangement uses TRBV9 and TRBJ2-1; weak D call: TRBD1 (5 bases). V lost 0 bases to trimming and J lost 5 bases, with 15 bases between them. The germline gives CDR1 SGDLS, CDR2 YYNGEE. The CDR3 is 16 amino acids. CDR3 amino acids: CASSVGLQWGHNEQFF. The CDR3 coding sequence is TGTGCCAGCAGCGTAGGGCTGCAATGGGGCCACAATGAGCAGTTCTTC.

Ten or more counts support this clonotype. V and J are TRBV30 and TRBJ2-5; tentatively, D is TRBD2 (5 bases). CDR3 length: 12 amino acids. Germline-derived CDR1 and CDR2 are GTSNPN and SVGIG (reference sequence). The V end lost 0 bases, the J end lost 7 bases, and 9 bases lay between the germline ends. CDR3 bases: TGTGCCTGGAGTGTAACTGCGGGGACCCAGTACTTC. Its protein is CAWSVTAGTQYF.

In this sample, this clonotype turned up many times. The CDR3 loop reads CASSPLVGEETQYF. Here the CDR3 DNA reads TGCGCCAGCAGCCCCTTGGTGGGTGAAGAGACCCAGTACTTC. This sequence joins TRBV5-1 and TRBJ2-5; D not certain. Trimming pared 4 bases from V and 3 bases from J, leaving 13 bases between. The germline V gene has CDR1 SGHRS and CDR2 YFSETQ. The CDR3 is made up of 14 amino acids. The complete variable domain, with remaining parts taken from reference TRBV5-1 and TRBJ2-5, reads KAGVTQTPRYLIKTRGQQVTLSCSPISGHRSVSWYQQTPGQGLQFLFEYFSETQRNKGNFPGRFSGRQFSNSRSEMNVSTLELGDSALYLCASSPLVGEETQYFGPGTRLLVL.

This clonotype was detected many times. This rearrangement joins TRBV5-6 to TRBJ1-2, with D uncertain. The CDR3 consists of 13 residues. Germline CDR1 is SGHDT and CDR2 is YYEEEE. Trimming shortened V by 4 bases and J by 3 bases, and 10 bases separated the two germline ends. CDR3: CASSPTPYYGYTF. In nucleotides, the CDR3 is TGTGCCAGCAGCCCGACACCTTACTATGGCTACACCTTC.

In this sample, this clonotype turned up many times. The V gene is TRBV20-1, the J gene TRBJ2-7, with 9 bases matching TRBD1. Germline trimming cut 5 bases from V and 3 bases from J; bases unmatched to any gene: 8. Per the germline V gene, CDR1 is DFQATT and CDR2 is SNEGSKA (reference sequence). The CDR3 is 14 residues long. The CDR3 nucleotides are TGCAGTGCTGCCCCGCCGGGACAGGGCTACGAGCAGTACTTC. It is translated as CSAAPPGQGYEQYF.

This clonotype occurred many times. The rearrangement uses TRBV7-9 and TRBJ2-2; no clear D. Germline V gene lookup returns CDR1 SEHNR and CDR2 FQNEAQ (reference sequence). The CDR3 totals 14 residues. The V and J ends lost 5 bases and 5 bases respectively, with 12 bases between them. Here the CDR3 DNA reads TGTGCCAGCAGCCCAAATCGGGCTACCGGGGAGCTGTTTTTT. Its protein product is CASSPNRATGELFF.

The chain carries TRBV5-1 and TRBJ2-1; a possible D gene is TRBD2 (7 bases). V gave up 0 bases and J gave up 4 bases, with 11 bases separating them. Germline CDR1 SGHRS, CDR2 YFSETQ. The CDR3 runs to 15 residues. CDR3 in DNA: TGCGCCAGCAGCTTGGTGCGGGGGCGGTACAATGAGCAGTTCTTC. Translating gives CASSLVRGRYNEQFF.

The sample holds many counts of this clonotype. The rearrangement links TRBV7-2 to TRBJ1-4, with 7 bases that match TRBD1. The CDR3 totals 15 residues. Unmatched junction bases numbered 6, after V lost 5 bases and J lost 3 bases. CDR1 and CDR2 (germline): SGHTA, FQGNSA. The CDR3 loop reads CASSTYRGSNEKLFF. The DNA of the CDR3 is TGTGCCAGCAGCACATACAGGGGTTCTAATGAAAAACTGTTTTTT.

The chain has TRBV29-1 and TRBJ2-7, with 10 bases identical to TRBD1. The V segment lost 8 bases and the J segment 2 bases; nucleotides outside the gene matches: 3. There are 12 residues in the CDR3. Per germline, CDR1 SQVTM and CDR2 ANQGSEA. DNA of the CDR3: TGCAGCATCGACAGGGGGCCCTACGAGCAGTACTTC. Encoded protein: CSIDRGPYEQYF.

This clonotype was seen many times. The genes are TRBV5-1 and TRBJ2-2; 7 bases map to TRBD2. The V and J ends lost 4 bases and 1 base, in that order; junction bases with no gene match: 4. CDR1 and CDR2 from the germline V gene are SGHRS and YFSETQ. The CDR3 extends over 15 amino acids. CDR3 residues: CASSPLAKNTGELFF. The CDR3 coding sequence is TGCGCCAGCAGCCCACTAGCGAAGAACACCGGGGAGCTGTTTTTT.

J is TRBJ1-1 and V is TRBV14, with no clear D. Deletions cut 0 bases from V and 1 base from J, with 6 bases between. Germline CDR1 is SGHDN and CDR2 is FVKESK. The CDR3 loop spans 14 amino acids. The CDR3 reads CASSQETRNTEAFF. CDR3 DNA: TGTGCCAGCAGCCAAGAAACACGGAACACTGAAGCTTTCTTT.

Regarding this clonotype: A read error is possible here, since a much larger clone lies one base away. J is TRBJ2-7 and V is TRBV7-9; possible D gene TRBD2, 5 bases. Germline-derived CDR1 and CDR2 are SEHNR and FQNEAQ (reference sequence). This CDR3 has 20 amino acids. Trimming left V 5 bases short and J 0 bases short, with 29 bases between. This CDR3 is CASSQDNSPRTRTHSYEQYF. In DNA, the CDR3 is TGTGCCAGCAGCCAAGATAACTCCCCCCGTACTAGGACCCACTCCTACGAGCAGTACTTC. The variable domain in full, with the rest retrieved from reference TRBV7-9 and TRBJ2-7, is DTGVSQNPRHKITKRGQNVTFRCDPISEHNRLYWYRQTLGQGPEFLTYFQNEAQLEKSRLLSDRFSAERPKGSFSTLEIQRTEQGDSAMYLCASSQDNSPRTRTHSYEQYFGPGTRLTVT.

This clonotype was observed many times. DNA of the CDR3: TGCAGCGTTGAGGACCCCTCCTTCGCGACAGGGGACGAGCAGTACTTC. Translated: CSVEDPSFATGDEQYF. This rearrangement joins TRBV29-1 to TRBJ2-7; TRBD1 matches 8 bases. CDR3 length: 16 residues. Losses at the gene ends were 3 bases for V and 5 bases for J; bases not matched to a gene: 15. CDR1 and CDR2 (germline): SQVTM, ANQGSEA.

This chain joins TRBV2 and TRBJ2-1; D is undetermined. This CDR3 is 15 amino acids long. With 7 bases removed from V and 7 bases from J, the gap between germline ends came to 20 bases. Per the germline V gene, CDR1 is SNHLY and CDR2 is FYNNEI. The CDR3 region is CASKVEQPATNEQFF. The CDR3 bases are TGTGCCAGCAAAGTCGAACAGCCGGCAACTAATGAGCAGTTCTTC.

The table lists this clonotype with many counts. The chain combines TRBV27 with TRBJ1-6; TRBD1 might be the D (5 bases). CDR1 MNHEY and CDR2 SMNVEV come from the germline V gene (reference sequence). This CDR3 has 14 residues. Trimming stripped 6 bases from V and 10 bases from J, with 16 bases between. The CDR3 here is CASRPGTAQSPLHF. CDR3 sequence (DNA): TGTGCCAGCAGACCCGGGACGGCCCAATCACCCCTCCACTTT.

This rearrangement joins TRBV7-9 to TRBJ2-1; 13 bases map to TRBD2. After removal of 5 bases from V and 12 bases from J, the junction contained 7 bases not matched to a gene. CDR1 SEHNR and CDR2 FQNEAQ come from the germline V gene (reference sequence). This CDR3 is 14 amino acids long. CDR3 DNA sequence: TGTGCCAGCAGCCTAGGACTAGCGGGAGATACGCAGTTCTTC. Its translation: CASSLGLAGDTQFF.

This clonotype was counted at least ten times. DNA of the CDR3: TGTGCCAGTAGTCCCCGGGATTCCTCTGGAAACACCATATATTTT. The encoded protein is CASSPRDSSGNTIYF. The chain couples TRBV19 to TRBJ1-3; the D is unclear. CDR3 length: 15 amino acids. Trimming took off 5 bases at V and 0 bases at J, with 11 bases between the two ends. Germline lookup yields CDR1 LNHDA and CDR2 SQIVND (reference sequence).

In this sample, this clonotype turned up many times. V usage is TRBV7-2 and J usage is TRBJ2-2; 9 nucleotides align to TRBD2. CDR1 and CDR2 from the germline V gene are SGHTA and FQGNSA. The CDR3 is made up of 14 amino acids. J gave up 11 bases and V 5 bases, and 9 bases lay outside the gene matches. This CDR3 is CASSLGTSSRELFF. The CDR3 DNA follows: TGTGCCAGCAGCCTGGGGACTAGCTCCCGAGAGCTGTTTTTT. The whole variable domain, remainder taken from reference TRBV7-2 and TRBJ2-2, is GAGVSQSPSNKVTEKGKDVELRCDPISGHTALYWYRQSLGQGLEFLIYFQGNSAPDKSGLPSDRFSAERTGGSVSTLTIQRTQQEDSAVYLCASSLGTSSRELFFGEGSRLTVL.

This clonotype was counted only a few times. This may stem from a read error, because a much larger clone lies one nucleotide away. V is TRBV7-9 and J is TRBJ2-5; 10 bases match TRBD2. The CDR3 runs 15 residues. Germline CDR1 is SEHNR and CDR2 is FQNEAQ (reference sequence). The DNA for the CDR3 is TGTGCCAGCAGCCCGGAGCGGGGGGGGAAAGAGACCCAGCACTTC. Its translation: CASSPERGGKETQHF.